The clone carrying this TCR beta chain appeared many times. Stated time point: newly diagnosed GD, antithyroid drugs for less than 3 months. Preparation of the TCR library used RNA extracted from PBMCs. The sample is drawn from a study of regulatory T cells in long-lasting Graves disease. This CDR3 contains 12 residues. V was clipped by 4 bases and J by 10 bases, with 11 bases between them. The germline CDR1 and CDR2 sequences are SEHNR and FQNEAQ (reference sequence). TCR beta libraries were built with iRepertoire HTBI primers and Arm-PCR of CDR3 regions. TCRdb itself ran the multiplex PCR reads through MiXCR, one entry per CDR3 protein. This sample has 350,000 to 450,000 distinct CDR3 sequences, with approximately 12% found just once. The same sample was also used in a study of T cells in Graves' hyperthyroidism and ophthalmopathy. As reported in that work: Blood samples included most of the expanded thyroid clonotypes exceeding 0.001. A 13 V-J model separated ophthalmopathy from stable hyperthyroidism.

V gene TRBV7-9 combines with J gene TRBJ2-1; the D is unclear. Sequenced material: peripheral blood mononuclear cells (PBMCs), taken at new diagnosis, from a patient treated with antithyroid drugs. The sequence derives from a woman aged 18-29 years with Graves disease. CDR3 sequence reads: CASSSERHEQFF. CDR3 in DNA: TGTGCCAGCAGCTCCGAAAGACACGAGCAGTTCTTC. Complete variable domain (other parts from reference TRBV7-9 and TRBJ2-1): DTGVSQNPRHKITKRGQNVTFRCDPISEHNRLYWYRQTLGQGPEFLTYFQNEAQLEKSRLLSDRFSAERPKGSFSTLEIQRTEQGDSAMYLCASSSERHEQFFGPGTRLTVL.